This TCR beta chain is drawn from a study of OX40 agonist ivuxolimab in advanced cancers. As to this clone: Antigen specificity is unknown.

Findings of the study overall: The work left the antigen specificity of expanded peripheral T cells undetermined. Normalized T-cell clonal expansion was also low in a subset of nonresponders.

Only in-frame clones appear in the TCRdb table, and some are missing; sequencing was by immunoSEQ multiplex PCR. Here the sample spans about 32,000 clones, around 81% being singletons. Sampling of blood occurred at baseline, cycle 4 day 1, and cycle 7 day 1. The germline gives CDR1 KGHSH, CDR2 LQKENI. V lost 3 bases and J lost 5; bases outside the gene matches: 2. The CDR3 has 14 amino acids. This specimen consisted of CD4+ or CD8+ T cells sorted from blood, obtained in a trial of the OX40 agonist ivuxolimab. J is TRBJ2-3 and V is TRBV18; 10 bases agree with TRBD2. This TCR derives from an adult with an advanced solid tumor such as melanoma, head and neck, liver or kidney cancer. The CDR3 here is CASSPLAGGDTQYF. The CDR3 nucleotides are TGTGCCAGCTCACCTTTAGCGGGAGGAGATACGCAGTATTTT.